This T cell receptor (beta chain) derives from a study of beta chain features in type 1 diabetes. In germline, CDR1 is SEHNR, CDR2 FQNEAQ (reference sequence). Trimming stripped 1 base from V and 13 bases from J, with 14 bases between. The CDR3 has 14 amino acids. Sequenced material consisted of expressed TCRB transcripts (all of the isolated RNA was reverse transcribed). The table came from immunoSEQ multiplex PCR; TCRdb's copy has only in-frame clones and leaves some out. The sample includes 150,000 to 200,000 clones, 7.5% to 9.5% seen only once; the top ten take about 2.5%. Notes on the study in general: The study found fewer insertions and more deletions at VDJ junctions in type 1 diabetes patients. cDNA sequencing could over-represent cells with high TCR expression.

This clone was picked up a small number of times. The antigen is not known. Via CD45RO/CCR7/CD25/CD127/CD95/CD27, cells of the CD4+ naive, central memory, regulatory and stem cell-like memory subsets were sorted. Sequenced: central memory CD4+ T cells from blood. The gene calls are TRBV7-9 and TRBJ1-6; perhaps TRBD1 as D (5 bases). This clonotype originated in a woman between 18 and 30 years old in good health. This chain's CDR3 is CASSLEGRFSPLHF. The DNA of the CDR3 is TGTGCCAGCAGCTTAGAGGGGCGATTTTCCCCCCTCCACTTT.